This T cell receptor (beta chain) stems from a study of glioma-infiltrating T cells. TCR alpha and beta CDR3 regions were amplified from RNA using iRepertoire nested multiplex PCR. TCRdb re-called the multiplex PCR reads with MiXCR, one entry per CDR3 protein. The sample lists 300,000 to 400,000 distinct CDR3 sequences, 41% occurring once. The CDR3 is made up of 14 amino acids. Deletions cut 6 bases from V and 9 bases from J, with 21 bases between. The V call is TRBV12-3 or TRBV12-4, the J call TRBJ2-7, with D perhaps TRBD1 (6 bases). Sequencing was performed on glioma tissue, nonneoplastic brain tissue, or PBMCs (not recorded which). The source of this sequence is a human donor with low-grade glioma or glioblastoma, undergoing nonglioma brain surgery, or in good health (not recorded which). CDR3 sequence (DNA): TGTGCCAGCAGCCCCCCGGACAGCCCGAATGGGCAGTACTTC. Amino acids: CASSPPDSPNGQYF.